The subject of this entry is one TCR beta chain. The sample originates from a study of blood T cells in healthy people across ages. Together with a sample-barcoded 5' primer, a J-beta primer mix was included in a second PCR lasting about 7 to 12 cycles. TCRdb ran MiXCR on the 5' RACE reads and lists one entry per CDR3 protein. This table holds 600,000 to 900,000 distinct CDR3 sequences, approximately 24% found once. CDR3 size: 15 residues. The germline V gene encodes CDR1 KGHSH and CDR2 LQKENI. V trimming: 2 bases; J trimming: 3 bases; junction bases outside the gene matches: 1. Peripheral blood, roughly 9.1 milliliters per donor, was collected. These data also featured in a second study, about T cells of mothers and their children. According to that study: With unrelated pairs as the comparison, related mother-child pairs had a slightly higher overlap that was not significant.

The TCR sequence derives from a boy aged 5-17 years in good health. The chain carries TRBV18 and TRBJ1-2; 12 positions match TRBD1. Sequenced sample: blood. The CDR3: CASSPGTGGDYGYTF. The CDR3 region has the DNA TGTGCCAGCTCACCAGGGACAGGGGGCGACTATGGCTACACCTTC.